This T cell receptor (beta chain) was retrieved from a study of radiotherapy plus CTLA-4 blockade in lung cancer. The CDR3 runs to 15 residues. Germline V lookup: CDR1 MNHNS, CDR2 SASEGT. The V gene end was trimmed by 10 bases and the J gene end by 6 bases; junction bases not matched to a gene: 14. Profiling relied on immunoSEQ multiplex PCR, and the TCRdb table lists in-frame clones only, not all of them. The sample has about 45,000 clones; over 55% are singletons. The starting material was peripheral blood, obtained from a patient treated with radiotherapy plus ipilimumab. This sequence joins TRBV6-1 and TRBJ2-7; TRBD1 agrees at 11 bases. The receptor's source is a human donor with non-small cell lung cancer who had a partial response to radiotherapy plus ipilimumab. The CDR3 loop is CAILPQDRGRGEQYF. The CDR3 DNA is TGTGCCATACTTCCCCAGGACAGGGGGCGGGGCGAGCAGTACTTC.